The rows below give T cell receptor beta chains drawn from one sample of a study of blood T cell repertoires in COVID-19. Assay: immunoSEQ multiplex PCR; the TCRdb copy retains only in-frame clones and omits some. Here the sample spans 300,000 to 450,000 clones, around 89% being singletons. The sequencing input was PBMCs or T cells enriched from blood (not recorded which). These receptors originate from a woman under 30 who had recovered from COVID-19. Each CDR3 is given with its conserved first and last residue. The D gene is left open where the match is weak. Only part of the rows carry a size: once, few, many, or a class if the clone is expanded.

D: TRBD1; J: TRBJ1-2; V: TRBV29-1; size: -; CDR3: CSLETRDSYGYTF; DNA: TGCAGCTTAGAAACCCGGGACAGCTATGGCTACACCTTC
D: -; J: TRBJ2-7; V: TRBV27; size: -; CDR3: CASSFGGTYEQYF; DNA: TGTGCCAGCAGTTTCGGCGGGACCTACGAGCAGTACTTC
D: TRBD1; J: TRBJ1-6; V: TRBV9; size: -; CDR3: CASSLDGQANSPLHF; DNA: TGTGCCAGCAGCCTCGATGGACAGGCAAATTCACCCCTCCACTTT
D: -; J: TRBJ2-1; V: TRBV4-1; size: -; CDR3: CASSVSPGTSYNEQFF; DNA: TGCGCCAGCAGCGTAAGTCCCGGGACATCTTACAATGAGCAGTTCTTC
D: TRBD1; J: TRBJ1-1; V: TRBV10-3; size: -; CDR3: CAISGTGFMNTEAFF; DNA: TGTGCCATCAGTGGGACAGGGTTCATGAACACTGAAGCTTTCTTT
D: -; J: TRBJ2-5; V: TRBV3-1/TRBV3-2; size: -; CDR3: CASSLSGETQYF; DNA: TGTGCCAGCAGCCTCTCCGGGGAGACCCAGTACTTC
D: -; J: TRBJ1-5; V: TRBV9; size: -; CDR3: CASSDTGHNQPQHF; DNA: TGTGCCAGCAGCGATACAGGGCACAATCAGCCCCAGCATTTT
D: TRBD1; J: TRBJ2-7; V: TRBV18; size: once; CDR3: CASSPPGQDSYEQYF; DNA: TGTGCCAGCTCACCACCGGGACAGGACTCCTACGAGCAGTACTTC
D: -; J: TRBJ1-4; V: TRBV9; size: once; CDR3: CASSAGRREKLFF; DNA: TGTGCCAGCAGCGCTGGGAGGAGGGAAAAACTGTTTTTT
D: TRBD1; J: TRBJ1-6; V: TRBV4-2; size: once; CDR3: CASSQGRDRGNSPLHF; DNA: TGTGCCAGCAGCCAAGGGCGGGACAGGGGAAATTCACCCCTCCACTTT
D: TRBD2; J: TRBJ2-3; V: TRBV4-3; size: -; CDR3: CASSQDRTSGGSDTQYF; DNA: TGCGCCAGCAGCCAAGATCGCACTAGCGGGGGGTCAGATACGCAGTATTTT
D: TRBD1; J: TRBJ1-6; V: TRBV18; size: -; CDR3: CASSPPRTGDPHSPLHF; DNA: TGTGCCAGCTCACCACCGAGGACAGGGGATCCTCATTCACCCCTCCACTTT
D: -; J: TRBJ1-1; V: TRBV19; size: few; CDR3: CASISFMNTEAFF; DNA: TGTGCCAGTATTAGCTTCATGAACACTGAAGCTTTCTTT
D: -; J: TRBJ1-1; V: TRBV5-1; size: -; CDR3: CASSLEAANLNTEAFF; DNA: TGCGCCAGCAGCTTGGAGGCGGCAAACCTGAACACTGAAGCTTTCTTT
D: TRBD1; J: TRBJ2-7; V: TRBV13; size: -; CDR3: CASSLGQGALMYEQYF; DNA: TGTGCCAGCAGCTTAGGACAGGGGGCTCTAATGTACGAGCAGTACTTC
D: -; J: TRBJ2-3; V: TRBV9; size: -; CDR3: CASSGGGSGLFYF; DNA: TGTGCCAGCAGCGGAGGGGGTTCGGGACTATTTTATTTT
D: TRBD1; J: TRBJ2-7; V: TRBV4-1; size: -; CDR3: CASSQGTGRNSYEQYF; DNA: TGCGCCAGCAGCCAGGGGACAGGGCGAAACTCCTACGAGCAGTACTTC
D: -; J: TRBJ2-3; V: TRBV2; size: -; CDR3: CASSELASDTQYF; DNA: TGTGCCAGCAGTGAACTAGCATCAGATACGCAGTATTTT
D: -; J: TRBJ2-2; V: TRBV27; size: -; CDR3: CASSLSWGRTNTGELFF; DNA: TGTGCCAGCAGTTTATCTTGGGGGCGAACGAACACCGGGGAGCTGTTTTTT
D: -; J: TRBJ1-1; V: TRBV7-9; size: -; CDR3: CASSSQLVMNTEAFF; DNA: TGTGCCAGCAGCTCGCAACTGGTCATGAACACTGAAGCTTTCTTT
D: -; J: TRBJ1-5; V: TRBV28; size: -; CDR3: CASSLLDSNNQPQHF; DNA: TGTGCCAGCAGTTTACTGGACAGTAACAATCAGCCCCAGCATTTT
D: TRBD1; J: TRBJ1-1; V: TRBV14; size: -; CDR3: CASSPRDSRNTEAFF; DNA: TGTGCCAGCAGCCCCCGGGACAGCCGGAACACTGAAGCTTTCTTT
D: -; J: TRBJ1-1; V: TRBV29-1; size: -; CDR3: CSVEGGGEAFF; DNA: TGCAGCGTTGAAGGGGGGGGAGAAGCTTTCTTT
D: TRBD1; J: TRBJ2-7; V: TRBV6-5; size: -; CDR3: CASRGTGGADEQYF; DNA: TGTGCCAGCCGGGGGACAGGGGGCGCGGATGAGCAGTACTTC
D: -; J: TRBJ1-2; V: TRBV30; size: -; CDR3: CAWSDTGTGYGYTF; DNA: TGTGCCTGGAGCGATACAGGTACTGGCTATGGCTACACCTTC
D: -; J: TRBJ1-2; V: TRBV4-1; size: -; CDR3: CASSQDGRVDGYTF; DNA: TGCGCCAGCAGCCAAGACGGCAGGGTGGATGGCTACACCTTC
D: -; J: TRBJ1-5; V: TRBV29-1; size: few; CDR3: CSLSFLGHRISNQPQHF; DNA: TGCAGCCTCTCCTTCCTGGGACACCGGATTAGCAATCAGCCCCAGCATTTT
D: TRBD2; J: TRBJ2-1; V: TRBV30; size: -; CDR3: CAWSVLAGGRSEQFF; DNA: TGTGCCTGGAGTGTCCTAGCGGGGGGGCGAAGTGAGCAGTTCTTC
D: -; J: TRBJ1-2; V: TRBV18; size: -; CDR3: CASSSAGGEDGYTF; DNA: TGTGCCAGCTCTTCAGCTGGGGGCGAGGATGGCTACACCTTC
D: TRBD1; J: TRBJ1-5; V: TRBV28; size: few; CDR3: CASSLWWGQYSNQPQHF; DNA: TGTGCCAGCAGTTTATGGTGGGGACAGTATAGCAATCAGCCCCAGCATTTT
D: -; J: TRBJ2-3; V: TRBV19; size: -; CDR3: CASSTSLVTDTQYF; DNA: TGTGCCAGTAGTACGTCCCTAGTAACAGATACGCAGTATTTT
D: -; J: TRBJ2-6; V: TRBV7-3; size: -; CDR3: CASSLYGSGANVLTF; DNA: TGTGCCAGCAGCTTATACGGCTCTGGGGCCAACGTCCTGACTTTC
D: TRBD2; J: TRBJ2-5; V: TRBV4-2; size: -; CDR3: CASSQVAGQETQYF; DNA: TGTGCCAGCAGCCAAGTAGCGGGGCAAGAGACCCAGTACTTC
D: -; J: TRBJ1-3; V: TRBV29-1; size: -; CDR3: CSARDSLSSGNTIYF; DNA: TGCAGCGCCAGGGACTCCTTAAGCTCTGGAAACACCATATATTTT
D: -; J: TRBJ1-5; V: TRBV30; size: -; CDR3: CAWSALLAGQPQHF; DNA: TGTGCCTGGAGTGCCCTCCTAGCGGGACAGCCCCAGCATTTT
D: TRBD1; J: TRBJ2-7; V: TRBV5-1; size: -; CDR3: CASSITGGAGHEQYF; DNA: TGCGCCAGCAGCATCACAGGGGGCGCGGGCCACGAGCAGTACTTC
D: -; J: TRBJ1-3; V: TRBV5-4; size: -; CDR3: CASSLGQSGNTIYF; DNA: TGTGCCAGCAGCTTGGGGCAGTCTGGAAACACCATATATTTT
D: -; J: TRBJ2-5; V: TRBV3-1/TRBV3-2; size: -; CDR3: CASSPRTQETQYF; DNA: TGTGCCAGCAGCCCTCGGACTCAAGAGACCCAGTACTTC
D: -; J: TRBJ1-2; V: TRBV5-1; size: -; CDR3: CASSLERALGYTF; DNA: TGCGCCAGCAGCTTGGAGAGGGCGCTTGGCTACACCTTC
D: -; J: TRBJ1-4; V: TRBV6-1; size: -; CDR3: CASSARTVSLNFGNEKLFF; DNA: TGTGCCAGCAGTGCCCGGACAGTCTCCCTGAATTTCGGTAATGAAAAACTGTTTTTT
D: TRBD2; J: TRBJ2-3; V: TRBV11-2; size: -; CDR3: CASSLDLGGGAVTQYF; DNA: TGTGCCAGCAGCTTAGATCTCGGCGGGGGGGCCGTTACGCAGTATTTT
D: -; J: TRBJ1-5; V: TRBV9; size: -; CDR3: CASSLVPFRKPQHF; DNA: TGTGCCAGCAGCTTGGTCCCGTTTAGAAAGCCCCAGCATTTT
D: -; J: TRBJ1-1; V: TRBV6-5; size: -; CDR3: CASSYLSGHANTEAFF; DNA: TGTGCCAGCAGTTATCTCTCGGGACACGCGAACACTGAAGCTTTCTTT
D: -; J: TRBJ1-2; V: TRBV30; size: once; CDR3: CAWLNHRENYGYTF; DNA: TGTGCCTGGCTTAATCACAGGGAAAACTATGGCTACACCTTC
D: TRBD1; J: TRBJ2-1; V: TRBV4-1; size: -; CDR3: CASSHQGASSSYNEQFF; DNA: TGCGCCAGCAGCCACCAGGGGGCGAGTAGCTCCTACAATGAGCAGTTCTTC